Given below is one T cell receptor beta chain in context. V lost 2 bases to trimming and J lost 2 bases, with 15 bases between them. Germline V gene data show CDR1 as SEHNR and CDR2 as FQNEAQ (reference sequence). The CDR3 extends over 16 amino acids. The sample originates from a study of T cell clones after liver transplantation. Some clones are missing from TCRdb's copy, which holds only in-frame ones; the method was immunoSEQ multiplex PCR. The sample carries 55,000 to 80,000 clones, roughly nine tenths recorded once. The sequenced sample was CD4+ T cells from blood, obtained before liver transplant. The chain is built from TRBV7-9 and TRBJ1-2; D may be TRBD1 (5 bases). This clonotype was obtained from a human donor who received a liver transplant. DNA of the CDR3: TGTGCCAGCAGCTTATTCAGGGTGGCGGAGAACTATGGCTACACCTTC. Encoded protein: CASSLFRVAENYGYTF.